This record looks at one T cell receptor beta chain sequence and its context. Its antigen specificity is not known. The input lacks base qualities; no much larger clone sits a single base away. The record originates from a study of PD-1 blockade in classical Hodgkin lymphoma (dated by TCRdb to 2018 to 2020). For context, the study as a whole: Nivolumab dosing was 3 mg/kg intravenously every 2 weeks, continuing until either disease progression or unacceptable toxicity. The study used CyTOF and TCR beta sequencing to define a peripheral blood immune signature of response to PD-1 blockade in classical Hodgkin lymphoma. Paper-wide results and their limitations: Among trial patients, those achieving complete response had baseline diversity similar to that of newly diagnosed patients, while diversity was significantly lower in partial responders and progressors. Newly diagnosed patients were reported to have lower baseline TCR diversity than healthy donors, and relapsed/refractory patients were reported to have lower baseline TCR diversity still. A significant rise by C4D1 was seen in CD4+ but not CD8+ TCR diversity (p=0.0027 vs p=0.16), with the rise being most apparent in complete responders (p=0.02). Only a single clinical trial cohort was studied, and what caused the repertoire differences, possibly disease activity or prior therapy, remained undefined. Patients starting nivolumab less than 1 year after ASCT had lower diversity and were excluded from later analyses to avoid confounding by immune reconstitution.

This specimen's time point label, per the study, means: cycle 1 day 1 (C1D1), immediately before nivolumab initiation. Every trial patient had relapsed after autologous stem cell transplantation, and cohorts A, B and C differed in prior brentuximab vedotin exposure. A total of 56 patients with relapsed/refractory classical Hodgkin lymphoma made up the trial cohort, and each patient's best overall response was complete response, partial response or progressive disease. Trial patients were treated with single-agent nivolumab in the multi-cohort phase II CheckMate 205 trial. An independent review committee assessed best overall response by applying the 2007 International Working Group response criteria. Trial PBMCs were collected just before the start of nivolumab (C1D1) and during therapy at cycle 2 day 1 and cycle 4 day 1. Peripheral blood was collected in 8 mL Vacutainer Cell Preparation Tubes, from which PBMCs were isolated by centrifugation and then cryopreserved.

The Qiagen DNeasy kit was used to extract genomic DNA from unsorted PBMCs and from the negatively selected CD4+ and CD8+ fractions. TCR beta CDR3 regions were subjected to amplification by immunoSEQ multiplex PCR with primers that anneal to V and J segments. Amplification bias was minimized using a synthetic immune receptor repertoire, and residual bias was removed computationally after sequencing. As for the authors' bioinformatics: Repertoire diversity was quantified as the Shannon entropy index using custom Python scripts. Unsorted, CD4+ and CD8+ repertoires were analyzed separately, except for combined analyses in which CD4+ and CD8+ sequences were merged in silico. A clone was considered expanded if an increase in frequency of at least 2-fold after treatment relative to C1D1 was found, and a pseudocount of 0.5 was applied to clones undetected at baseline. Singleton clones were defined as clones with 0 or 1 copy at C1D1, and non-singleton clones were defined as clones with 2 or more copies. By matching protein sequences in sorted samples from the same patient, clones expanded in unsorted samples were annotated as CD4+, CD8+ or unknown. Wilcoxon tests on paired samples were used to test changes in diversity from C1D1 to C4D1. TCRdb holds this immuneACCESS table with in-frame rearrangements only. Some clones are missing; in checked studies, unresolved V genes explain under half, and the rest has no known cause. V, J and clone size are those of that table, while D and trimming were read from the DNA. The sample records fewer than 25,000 clones, roughly 80% of which are singletons. Together, the top ten hold 5.5% to 8.5% of the sample.

CDR1 and CDR2, looked up from the germline V gene, are SGHAT and FQNNGV. Between the V and J ends, shortened by 3 bases and 5 bases respectively, the junction contains 11 bases. Inclusive of the bounding cysteine and phenylalanine, the CDR3 is 15 residues long. Only the CDR3 DNA is retained, 45 bases long and in frame from the first base. Rearrangement joined TRBV11-2 to TRBJ1-6; a tentative D match to TRBD1 spans 5 bases. The TCR comes from a human donor with classical Hodgkin lymphoma. The sequenced sample was peripheral blood mononuclear cells (PBMCs), obtained at baseline. The CDR3 sequence is CASSLGVSNNSPLHF. The nucleotides are TGTGCCAGCAGCTTGGGGGTTTCGAATAATTCACCCCTCCACTTT.